Sequencing of this TCR beta chain was carried out in a study of blood T cell repertoires in COVID-19. Study details: Acute and convalescent COVID-19 samples came from the United States, Italy and Spain. From T cells, B-cell-depleted T cells, or PBMCs came the material, which was cDNA or gDNA.

Measured with immunoSEQ multiplex PCR; TCRdb has only the in-frame clones, and not every one. The sample contains roughly 120,000 clones, around 76% of which appear only once. Germline assignment: CDR1 GTSNPN and CDR2 SVGIG (reference sequence). CDR3 length: 13 amino acids. Deletions cut 2 bases from V and 3 bases from J, with 8 bases between. This receptor was identified in a woman over 75 with acute or convalescent COVID-19. The chain is built from TRBV30 and TRBJ1-5, with a possible D match to TRBD1 (6 bases). Sequencing input: peripheral blood. DNA for the CDR3: TGTGCCTGGAGTAGGGACACCAATCAGCCCCAGCATTTT. Protein product: CAWSRDTNQPQHF. Together with reference TRBV30 and TRBJ1-5, the CDR3 gives the full variable domain: SQTIHQWPATLVQPVGSPLSLECTVEGTSNPNLYWYRQAAGRGLQLLFYSVGIGQISSEVPQNLSASRPQDRQFILSSKKLLLSDSGFYLCAWSRDTNQPQHFGDGTRLSIL.